A selection of T cell receptor beta chains follows, all from one sample in a study of graft-versus-host responses after intestinal transplantation. Clones were sequenced by immunoSEQ multiplex PCR, and TCRdb holds only the in-frame ones, with some missing. The sample includes about 15,000 clones, about three fifths of them seen just once. Sequenced here: ileum tissue, sampled 524 days after transplant. All receptors come from a human patient who received an intestinal transplant, so some T cells may come from the graft donor. Each CDR3 is given with its conserved first and last residue. Only some rows state a clone size, as once, few, many or a class for expanded clones.

size: -; V: TRBV5-4; J: TRBJ2-3; CDR3: CASSLRQGTDTQYF
size: -; V: TRBV29-1; J: TRBJ2-7; CDR3: CSVDGGGAYEQYF
size: -; V: TRBV18; J: TRBJ1-5; CDR3: CASSPHSGNQPQHF
size: few; V: TRBV6-5; J: TRBJ1-2; CDR3: CASSYSTGGGYYGYTF